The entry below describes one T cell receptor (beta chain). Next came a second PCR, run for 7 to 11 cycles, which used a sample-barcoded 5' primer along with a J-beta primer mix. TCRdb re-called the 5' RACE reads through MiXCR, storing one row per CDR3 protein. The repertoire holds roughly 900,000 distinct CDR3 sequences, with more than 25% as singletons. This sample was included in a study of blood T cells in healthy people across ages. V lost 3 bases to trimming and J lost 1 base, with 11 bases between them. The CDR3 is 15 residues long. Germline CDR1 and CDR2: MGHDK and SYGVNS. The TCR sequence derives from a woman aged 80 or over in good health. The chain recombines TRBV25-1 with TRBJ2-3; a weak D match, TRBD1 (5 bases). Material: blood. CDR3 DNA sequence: TGTGCCAGCAGTGACCCCTTCAGGGGCACAGATACGCAGTATTTT. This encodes CASSDPFRGTDTQYF.